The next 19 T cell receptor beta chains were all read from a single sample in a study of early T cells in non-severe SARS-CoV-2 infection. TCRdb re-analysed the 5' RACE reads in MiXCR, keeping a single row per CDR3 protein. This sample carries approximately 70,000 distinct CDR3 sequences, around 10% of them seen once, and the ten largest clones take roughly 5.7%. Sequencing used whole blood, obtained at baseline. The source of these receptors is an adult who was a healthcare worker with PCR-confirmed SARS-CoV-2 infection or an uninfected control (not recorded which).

The CDR3 loop reads CASSYPRTASSYNSPLHF. The CDR3 DNA sequence: TGTGCCAGCAGCTATCCGCGGACGGCGAGCTCCTATAATTCACCCCTCCACTTT. The genes are TRBV11-1 and TRBJ1-6; D is undetermined. CDR3 length: 18 amino acids. Trimming cost V 4 bases and J 0 bases, with 16 bases left between them. Germline CDR1 SGHAT, CDR2 FQDESV (reference sequence).

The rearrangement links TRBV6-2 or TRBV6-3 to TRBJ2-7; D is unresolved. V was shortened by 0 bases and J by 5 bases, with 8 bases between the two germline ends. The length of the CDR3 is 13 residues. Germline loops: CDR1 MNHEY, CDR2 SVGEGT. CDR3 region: CASSYSRPHEQYF. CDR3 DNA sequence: TGTGCCAGCAGTTACTCTCGTCCCCACGAGCAGTACTTC.

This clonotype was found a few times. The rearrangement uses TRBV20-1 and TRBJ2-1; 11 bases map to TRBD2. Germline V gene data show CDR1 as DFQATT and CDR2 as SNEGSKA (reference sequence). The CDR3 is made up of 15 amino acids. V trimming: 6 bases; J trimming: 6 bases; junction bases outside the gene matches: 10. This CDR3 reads CSANSGGAEVNEQFF. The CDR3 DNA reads TGCAGTGCGAATAGCGGGGGGGCCGAGGTCAATGAGCAGTTCTTC.

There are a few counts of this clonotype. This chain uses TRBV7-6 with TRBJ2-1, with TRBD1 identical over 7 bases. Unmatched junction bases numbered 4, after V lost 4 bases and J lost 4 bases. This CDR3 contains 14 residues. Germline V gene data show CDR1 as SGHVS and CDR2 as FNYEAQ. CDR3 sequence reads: CASSYRDSYNEQFF. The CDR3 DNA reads TGTGCCAGCAGCTACCGGGACAGTTACAATGAGCAGTTCTTC.

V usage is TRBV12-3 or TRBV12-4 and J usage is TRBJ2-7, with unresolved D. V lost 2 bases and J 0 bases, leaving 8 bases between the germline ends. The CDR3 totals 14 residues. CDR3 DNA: TGTGCCAGCAGTTTAAGGGCAAACTCCTACGAGCAGTACTTC. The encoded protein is CASSLRANSYEQYF.

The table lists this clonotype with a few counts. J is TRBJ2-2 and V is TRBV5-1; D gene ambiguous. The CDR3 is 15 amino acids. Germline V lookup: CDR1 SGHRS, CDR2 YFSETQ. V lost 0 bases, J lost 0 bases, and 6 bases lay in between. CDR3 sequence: CASSLDSPNTGELFF. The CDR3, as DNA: TGCGCCAGCAGCTTGGACAGTCCGAACACCGGGGAGCTGTTTTTT. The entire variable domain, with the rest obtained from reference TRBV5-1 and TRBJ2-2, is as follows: KAGVTQTPRYLIKTRGQQVTLSCSPISGHRSVSWYQQTPGQGLQFLFEYFSETQRNKGNFPGRFSGRQFSNSRSEMNVSTLELGDSALYLCASSLDSPNTGELFFGEGSRLTVL.

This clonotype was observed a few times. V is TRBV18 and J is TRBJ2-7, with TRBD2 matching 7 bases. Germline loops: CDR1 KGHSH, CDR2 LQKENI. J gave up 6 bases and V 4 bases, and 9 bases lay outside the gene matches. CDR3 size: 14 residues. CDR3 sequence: CASSLGTRGVEQYF. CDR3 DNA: TGTGCCAGCTCACTGGGAACCCGGGGGGTCGAGCAGTACTTC.

CDR3 protein: CASSQGSLGYTF. The CDR3 coding sequence is TGTGCCAGCAGCCAAGGGAGCCTCGGCTACACCTTC. The chain uses TRBV3-1 and TRBJ1-2; no clear D. V lost 1 base, J lost 8 bases, and 8 bases lay in between. The CDR3 length is 12 residues. CDR1 and CDR2 from the germline V gene are LGHDT and YNNKEL (reference sequence).

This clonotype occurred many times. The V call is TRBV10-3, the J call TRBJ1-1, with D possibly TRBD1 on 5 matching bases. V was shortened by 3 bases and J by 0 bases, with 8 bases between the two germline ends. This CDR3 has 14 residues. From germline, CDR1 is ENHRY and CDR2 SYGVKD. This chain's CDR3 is CAISDGTVNTEAFF. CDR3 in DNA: TGTGCCATCAGTGACGGGACGGTGAACACTGAAGCTTTCTTT.

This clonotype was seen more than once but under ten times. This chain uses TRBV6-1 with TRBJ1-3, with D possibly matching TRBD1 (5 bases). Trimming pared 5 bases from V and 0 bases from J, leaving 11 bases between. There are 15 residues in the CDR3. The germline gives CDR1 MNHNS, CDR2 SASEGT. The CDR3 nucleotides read TGTGCCAGCAGTTTGGACGGGACCTCTGGAAACACCATATATTTT. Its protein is CASSLDGTSGNTIYF.

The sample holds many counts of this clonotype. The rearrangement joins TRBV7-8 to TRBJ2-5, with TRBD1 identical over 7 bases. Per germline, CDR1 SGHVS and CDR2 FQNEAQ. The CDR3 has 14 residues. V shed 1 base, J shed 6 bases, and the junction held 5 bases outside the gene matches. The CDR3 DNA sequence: TGTGCCAGCAGCTTAGTTGGGACAGCCCAGACCCAGTACTTC. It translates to CASSLVGTAQTQYF.

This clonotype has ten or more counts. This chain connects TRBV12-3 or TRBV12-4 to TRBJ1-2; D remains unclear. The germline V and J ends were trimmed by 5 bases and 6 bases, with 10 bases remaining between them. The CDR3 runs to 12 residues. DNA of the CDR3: TGTGCCAGCAGTCCCTCCCGGGATGGCTACACCTTC. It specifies CASSPSRDGYTF.

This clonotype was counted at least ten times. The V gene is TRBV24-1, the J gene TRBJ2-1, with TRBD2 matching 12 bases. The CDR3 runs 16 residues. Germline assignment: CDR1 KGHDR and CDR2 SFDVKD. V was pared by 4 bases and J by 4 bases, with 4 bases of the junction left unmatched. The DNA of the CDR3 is TGTGCCACCAGTGACCCGACTAGCGGGGGTTACAATGAGCAGTTCTTC. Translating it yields CATSDPTSGGYNEQFF.

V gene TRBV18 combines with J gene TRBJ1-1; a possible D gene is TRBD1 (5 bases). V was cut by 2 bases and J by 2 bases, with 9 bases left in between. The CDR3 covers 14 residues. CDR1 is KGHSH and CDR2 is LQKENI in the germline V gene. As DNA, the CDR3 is TGTGCCAGCTCACCAAAGGGACTCAACACTGAAGCTTTCTTT. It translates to CASSPKGLNTEAFF.

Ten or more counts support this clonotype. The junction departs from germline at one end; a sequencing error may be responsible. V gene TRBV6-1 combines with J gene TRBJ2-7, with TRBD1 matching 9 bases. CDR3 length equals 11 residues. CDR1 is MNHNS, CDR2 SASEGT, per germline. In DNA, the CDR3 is TGCGCCTCGGGACAGGGCTACGAGCAGTACTTC. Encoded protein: CASGQGYEQYF.

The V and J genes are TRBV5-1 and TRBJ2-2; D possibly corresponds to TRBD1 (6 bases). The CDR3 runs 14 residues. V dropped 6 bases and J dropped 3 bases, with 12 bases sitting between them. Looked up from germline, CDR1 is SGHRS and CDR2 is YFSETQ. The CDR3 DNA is TGCGCCAGCATCCCCCCAGGGGACACCGGGGAGCTGTTTTTT. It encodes CASIPPGDTGELFF.

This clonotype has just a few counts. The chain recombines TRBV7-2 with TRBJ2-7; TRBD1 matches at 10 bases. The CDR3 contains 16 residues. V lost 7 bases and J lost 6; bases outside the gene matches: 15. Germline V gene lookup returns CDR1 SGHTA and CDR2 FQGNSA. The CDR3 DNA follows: TGTGCCAGCACCAGAAATTTGGGGACAGGGGTGTTCGAGCAGTACTTC. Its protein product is CASTRNLGTGVFEQYF. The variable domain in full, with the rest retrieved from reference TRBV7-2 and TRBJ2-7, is GAGVSQSPSNKVTEKGKDVELRCDPISGHTALYWYRQSLGQGLEFLIYFQGNSAPDKSGLPSDRFSAERTGGSVSTLTIQRTQQEDSAVYLCASTRNLGTGVFEQYFGPGTRLTVT.

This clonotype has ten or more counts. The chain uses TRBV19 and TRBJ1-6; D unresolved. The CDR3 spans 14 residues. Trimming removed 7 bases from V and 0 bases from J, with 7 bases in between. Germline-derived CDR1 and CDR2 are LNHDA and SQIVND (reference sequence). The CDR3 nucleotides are TGTGCCAGTACTTGGAGCTCCTATAATTCACCCCTCCACTTT. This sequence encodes CASTWSSYNSPLHF.

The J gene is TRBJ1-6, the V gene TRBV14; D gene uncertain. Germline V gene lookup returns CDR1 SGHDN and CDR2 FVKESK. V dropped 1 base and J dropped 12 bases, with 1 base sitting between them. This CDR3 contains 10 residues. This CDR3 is CASSQGPLHF. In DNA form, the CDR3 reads TGTGCCAGCAGCCAAGGACCCCTCCACTTT.